This TCR beta chain was obtained from a study of shared clonotypes between healthy human individuals. V gave up 4 bases and J gave up 1 base; unmatched junction bases: 12. The CDR3 loop spans 17 amino acids. Germline values: CDR1 SGHDT, CDR2 YYEEEE. Researchers ran the assay at a deep level. Assay used: immunoSEQ multiplex PCR; TCRdb lists only in-frame clones, some missing. The table shows roughly 700,000 clones, with roughly 87% occurring only once. Adult donors, all healthy and HIV-negative, had no recent acute infections or vaccinations. This sequence originates from a man between 18 and 35 years old in good health. Some clones in this sample may be carry-over from other donors' samples. The J gene is TRBJ2-3, the V gene TRBV5-6, with 7 nucleotides matching TRBD2. The sequencing input was memory CD8+ T cells from PBMCs. Subset noted: CD45RO+ cells pooled with CCR7-negative TemRA cells. CDR3 sequence (DNA): TGTGCCAGCAGCGGGGTAGCAGAGGGAGGGCGCACAGATACGCAGTATTTT. Residues: CASSGVAEGGRTDTQYF.